This T cell receptor (beta chain) was profiled in a study of blood T cell repertoires in COVID-19 (dated by TCRdb to between 2020 and 2021). Notes on the research overall: Collaborator samples came from the United States, Italy and Spain and covered acute and convalescent phases of COVID-19. The prospective study material was composed of cDNA or gDNA derived from T cells, B-cell-depleted T cells, or PBMCs. Deeply sampled blood TCRbeta repertoires from subjects exposed to, actively infected with, or recovered from COVID-19 were included in the dataset. A freely available public database, intended as a resource for researchers studying the immune response to SARS-CoV-2, is where the repertoires were released. The samples were drawn from two sources: the first 160 participants of the ongoing ImmuneRACE study, and over 1,000 subjects contributed by 6 global collaborators. A de-identified subject ID, COVID-19 status, age in years and sex were almost always included in the sample metadata. Where available, HLA class I and class II types were taken from metadata supplied by the sample provider and were not determined by assay-based typing.

Paper-wide results and their limitations: Clinical and demographic metadata were provided uncurated, with the amount varying by source and participant.

Whole blood was collected in K2EDTA tubes by collaborating institutions according to the institutions' own protocols. Collaborator samples were shipped for TCRbeta analysis as frozen whole blood, isolated PBMCs, or DNA extracted from either sample type. Trimming costs V 1 base and J 4 bases, and their ends lie 7 bases apart. The CDR3 goes from the cysteine to the phenylalanine over 13 residues. Here the CDR3 DNA is all that survives: 39 bases in frame from base 1. The germline V gene encodes CDR1 SEHNR and CDR2 FQNEAQ (reference sequence). As concerns this clone: Its antigen is currently not known. Base qualities were left out, and no much larger clone turns up one base away.

The immunoSEQ Assay, a bias-controlled multiplex PCR, was used to amplify TCRbeta CDR3 regions from genomic DNA. Regarding the original processing steps: Within the assay, amplification of reference gene primers was used to estimate how many nucleated cells each sample contained. To quantify the absolute abundance of each unique TCRbeta CDR3 rearrangement, sequence reads were collapsed and filtered. For each sample, productive Simpson clonality was calculated by taking the square root of Simpson's diversity index across productive rearrangements. The table was pulled from immuneACCESS by TCRdb, which kept in-frame rearrangements only. Such tables lose some clones; where checked, under half of the loss comes from unresolved V genes, and the rest has no known cause. V and J calls and clone size follow that table, whereas D and trimming were derived from the DNA. The sample includes tens of thousands of clones, with 70% to 90% observed a single time. The leading ten clones occupy 25% to 30% of the sample.

The sequence derives from a man over 45 with active or convalescent COVID-19. The chain couples TRBV7-9 to TRBJ2-5, with the D segment identity uncertain. Sequencing input: peripheral blood. The bases read TGTGCCAGCAGCTTAGTTGGGCCAGAGACCCAGTACTTC. This translates into CASSLVGPETQYF.